The rows below give T cell receptor beta chains drawn from one sample of a study. Each CDR3 protein gets one entry after TCRdb re-called the 5' RACE reads with MiXCR. The table lists some 8,200 distinct CDR3 sequences, 36% of them singletons. Sequencing was performed on tumor-infiltrating memory CD4+ T cells sorted from the breast tumor. The receptor source for this set is a female donor with breast cancer. The CDR3 runs from the conserved cysteine through the conserved F or W. The D gene is left open where the match is weak.

NA TRBJ1-6 TRBV6-6 CASSYTAPNNSPLHF
TRBD1 TRBJ2-7 TRBV7-9 CASSLGDRGSYEQYF
NA TRBJ1-2 TRBV4-1 CASSQAFGIGAASGYTF
NA TRBJ1-1 TRBV19 CASSMAGRVAEAFF
NA TRBJ1-5 TRBV5-1 CASSLGGFNQPQHF
NA TRBJ2-5 TRBV12-3/TRBV12-4 CASSLVRGLETQYF
TRBD2 TRBJ2-5 TRBV5-6 CASSLPAGGFQTQYF
TRBD2 TRBJ2-5 TRBV5-1 CASSLVLGLAGGSPQETQYF
NA TRBJ2-1 TRBV12-3/TRBV12-4 CASSLRGNEQFF
NA TRBJ2-5 TRBV5-1 CACSFAKAGETQYF
TRBD2 TRBJ2-3 TRBV6-1 CASRLLAGAKDTQYF
TRBD2 TRBJ2-1 TRBV9 CASSPPLAGGPSYNEQFF
TRBD2 TRBJ2-3 TRBV27 CASNHNLAGASTDTQYF
NA TRBJ2-1 TRBV10-3 CATRGNEQFF
NA TRBJ1-5 TRBV4-1 CASSQDSGFTNQPQHF
NA TRBJ2-7 TRBV6-5 CASTNYRAPYEQYF
NA TRBJ1-1 TRBV10-3 CAIKGGGGTEAFF
NA TRBJ2-3 TRBV20-1 CSVTGTMTSTDTQYF
TRBD2 TRBJ2-1 TRBV6-5 CASSYLGREFF
NA TRBJ2-1 TRBV4-1 CAGSQERDEQFF
NA TRBJ2-7 TRBV11-1 CASSLGSGPYEQYF
NA TRBJ2-3 TRBV7-9 CASSLDANSRTQYF
TRBD1 TRBJ2-5 TRBV7-9 CASSPGQEVGETQYF
NA TRBJ1-1 TRBV7-2 CASSIMTGQNTEAFF
NA TRBJ2-5 TRBV7-7 CASSPGPDGTQYF
TRBD1 TRBJ1-1 TRBV18 CASSLMTGQMNTEAFF
NA TRBJ1-1 TRBV5-1 CASSPLGENTEAFF
NA TRBJ2-7 TRBV6-4 CASPKRAGGNYEQYF
TRBD1 TRBJ2-1 TRBV20-1 CSALDRGSYNEQFF
NA TRBJ2-1 TRBV27 CASMMRVSCNEQFF
NA TRBJ1-5 TRBV27 CASSLMVNQPQHF
NA TRBJ1-5 TRBV6-5 CASSFSLGQPQHF
NA TRBJ1-6 TRBV20-1 CGLRGNYYNSPLHF
NA TRBJ1-2 TRBV6-1 CASSHGTHYGYTF
NA TRBJ2-5 TRBV5-6 CASSLPGRETQYF
NA TRBJ1-1 TRBV7-8 CASSLTAGAEAFF
NA TRBJ1-5 TRBV19 CASSMYSGGNQPQHF
TRBD1 TRBJ2-1 TRBV7-9 CASSSIQGARNEQFF
NA TRBJ2-7 TRBV5-1 CASSTPRGTTTYEQYF
TRBD2 TRBJ2-3 TRBV7-9 CASSPTSGTDTQYF
NA TRBJ1-5 TRBV18 CASSPTGTSNQPQHF
NA TRBJ1-2 TRBV2 CASSLTPGLGYNNTF
NA TRBJ2-7 TRBV6-1 CASSNLAYEQYF
TRBD1 TRBJ2-7 TRBV5-1 CASSVGTVVDEQYF
NA TRBJ2-1 TRBV20-1 CSASPSSPNEQFF
NA TRBJ2-1 TRBV3-1 CASSLPRRSYNGQFF
NA TRBJ2-5 TRBV5-1 CASSFAGAGETQYF
TRBD1 TRBJ1-2 TRBV19 CASKLWDRDYGYTF
NA TRBJ2-7 TRBV5-5 CASSLSIRVYEQYF
NA TRBJ2-4 TRBV20-1 CSARTGTKNIQYF
NA TRBJ2-3 TRBV4-1 CASSQISMVTTDTQYF
NA TRBJ2-5 TRBV15 CATSRDIESGRETQYF
NA TRBJ2-7 TRBV20-1 CSASPSVPSEQYF
TRBD2 TRBJ2-5 TRBV29-1 CSGGLVETQYF
TRBD2 TRBJ2-1 TRBV12-3/TRBV12-4 CASSFGGLADNEQFF
TRBD1 TRBJ1-2 TRBV4-3 CASSHSSTGREGYTF
NA TRBJ1-2 TRBV7-2 CASSTSQNSNYGYTF
TRBD2 TRBJ2-3 TRBV6-6 CASSYSASGRRGTSTQYF
TRBD2 TRBJ2-1 TRBV7-6 CASSLAGGPGNEQFF